One sample yielded the 9 T cell receptor beta chains listed below, sequenced in a study of T-cell memory formation after mild COVID-19. Using its own MiXCR run on the 5' RACE reads, TCRdb lists one record per CDR3 protein. The sample consists of roughly 100,000 distinct CDR3 sequences, around 12% of them appearing once. Sequencing was performed on PBMCs or a T cell subset sorted from them (not recorded which). These receptors were collected from an adult woman who had mild COVID-19 (a few samples of this study predate the infection). Cell type and time point are not known.

This clonotype has only a few counts. The gene calls are TRBV20-1 and TRBJ1-1, with D unresolved. Germline values: CDR1 DFQATT, CDR2 SNEGSKA (reference sequence). The CDR3 sequence is 13 residues long. The germline V and J ends were trimmed by 5 bases and 1 base, with 11 bases remaining between them. In nucleotides, the CDR3 is TGCAGTGCTGACCCCCTGGGGAACACTGAAGCTTTCTTT. This sequence encodes CSADPLGNTEAFF.

The CDR3 protein is CASSRTGRSYEQYF. The CDR3 DNA reads as TGTGCCAGCAGCCGCACCGGCAGGTCGTACGAGCAGTACTTC. The chain is built from TRBV7-9 and TRBJ2-7; no clear D gene. The germline CDR1 and CDR2 sequences are SEHNR and FQNEAQ (reference sequence). The CDR3 spans 14 residues. Trimming left V 5 bases short and J 4 bases short, with 15 bases between. Based on the CDR3 plus reference TRBV7-9 and TRBJ2-7, the full variable domain is DTGVSQNPRHKITKRGQNVTFRCDPISEHNRLYWYRQTLGQGPEFLTYFQNEAQLEKSRLLSDRFSAERPKGSFSTLEIQRTEQGDSAMYLCASSRTGRSYEQYFGPGTRLTVT.

As concerns this clonotype: Compared with germline, one end of the junction differs, possibly owing to a read error. This chain uses TRBV10-3 with TRBJ2-1; tentative D call: TRBD2 (6 bases). Germline V gene lookup returns CDR1 ENHRY and CDR2 SYGVKD. The CDR3 spans 13 residues. CDR3 coding DNA: TGTGCCACGGGCGGGGATGATGTAAATGAGCAGTTATTC. It yields the protein CATGGDDVNEQLF.

This clonotype turned up a few times. The chain uses TRBV5-1 and TRBJ1-1, with 8 bases lining up with TRBD1. V dropped 4 bases and J dropped 5; count of bases not matched to a gene: 4. The germline V gene has CDR1 SGHRS and CDR2 YFSETQ. The CDR3 extends over 13 amino acids. The CDR3 DNA reads as TGCGCCAGCAGCATGGACAGGGCAACTGAAGCTTTCTTT. Amino acid sequence: CASSMDRATEAFF.

CDR3 nucleotide sequence: TGTGCCAGCAGCTTAGGACGGGAGCCCTACAATGAGCAGTTCTTC. This encodes CASSLGREPYNEQFF. V and J are TRBV7-9 and TRBJ2-1; D possibly corresponds to TRBD2 (6 bases). Germline V CDR1 and CDR2: SEHNR, FQNEAQ (reference sequence). V was clipped by 1 base and J by 2 bases, with 9 bases between them. This CDR3 is 15 amino acids long.

This clonotype was detected a few times. This chain connects TRBV5-6 to TRBJ1-2; no clear D. The CDR3 has 14 amino acids. V was cut by 2 bases and J by 2 bases, with 10 bases left in between. The germline V gene has CDR1 SGHDT and CDR2 YYEEEE. The CDR3 sequence: CASSFGIMNYGYTF. DNA of the CDR3: TGTGCCAGCAGCTTTGGGATAATGAACTATGGCTACACCTTC. Based on the CDR3 plus reference TRBV5-6 and TRBJ1-2, the full variable domain is DAGVTQSPTHLIKTRGQQVTLRCSPKSGHDTVSWYQQALGQGPQFIFQYYEEEERQRGNFPDRFSGHQFPNYSSELNVNALLLGDSALYLCASSFGIMNYGYTFGSGTRLTVV.

This clonotype has only a few counts. The V gene is TRBV29-1, the J gene TRBJ1-1, with D uncertain. Germline loops: CDR1 SQVTM, CDR2 ANQGSEA. The CDR3 length is 15 residues. The CDR3 DNA reads as TGCAGTTCTTTTCTACTGAACGGGGTGAACACTGAAGCTTTCTTT. Its translation is CSSFLLNGVNTEAFF.

V and J are TRBV12-3 or TRBV12-4 and TRBJ2-3; D tentatively fits TRBD1 or TRBD2 (5 bases each). V was shortened by 3 bases and J by 1 base, with 17 bases between the two germline ends. The CDR3 covers 17 residues. The CDR3 coding sequence is TGTGCCAGCAGTTTTAGTGTTGGGGGATTTCGCACAGATACGCAGTATTTT. Its protein product is CASSFSVGGFRTDTQYF.

The chain couples TRBV5-1 to TRBJ2-7; D is possibly TRBD2 (5 bases). Germline V gives CDR1 SGHRS, CDR2 YFSETQ. Trimming shortened V by 4 bases and J by 2 bases, and 13 bases separated the two germline ends. There are 14 residues in the CDR3. This CDR3 reads CASSRPGNPYEQYF. Written as DNA, the CDR3 is TGCGCCAGCAGCCGTCCGGGGAACCCCTACGAGCAGTACTTC.